This T cell receptor beta chain originates from a study of cytomegalovirus exposure and HLA in healthy donors. Study in general: Of several hundred genotyped donors, around 84% clustered with self-reported Caucasian donors. Study-wide results and limits: Sequencing likely produced, as an artifact, a cluster of highly shared sequence variants. Altogether, 160 or so TCR beta chains were recorded as cytomegalovirus-associated.

Notes on this clone: The antigen is not known.

The CDR3 has 18 residues. Germline CDR1 and CDR2: SGDLS and YYNGEE. Trimming left V 3 bases short and J 2 bases short, with 23 bases between. The primer mix had 60 Vbeta and 13 Jbeta primers. Authors' methods: Unique TCR beta chains totaled 80 million to 100 million in a later count, with approximately 11 million of them shared. Generated by immunoSEQ multiplex PCR, the TCRdb table keeps only in-frame clones and is missing some. V and J calls plus clone size are reproduced from that table; the DNA served to infer D and trimming. The sample includes about 120,000 clones, roughly 85% of them seen just once.

This TCR was sampled from a middle-aged woman in good health and CMV-seropositive. This sequence joins TRBV9 and TRBJ2-5; TRBD1 is a possible D gene (7 bases). The sequenced material came from PBMCs. CDR3 loop: CASSGTYRGGDGQETQYF. In DNA, the CDR3 is TGTGCCAGCAGCGGAACTTACAGGGGAGGAGATGGTCAAGAGACCCAGTACTTC.